Included here is one TCR beta chain sequence, with context. Its antigen is not identified. This entry belongs to a study of T-cell memory formation after mild COVID-19. About the study: TCR clusters largely stayed donor specific. General observations from the study: What remained unconfirmed was the SARS-CoV-2 specificity of second-wave clones peaking on day 37. A balance of CD4 and CD8 characterized clones contracting day 15 to 85, whereas later expanders leaned CD4+.

TCRdb re-analysed the 5' RACE reads in MiXCR, keeping a single row per CDR3 protein. The sample lists around 310,000 distinct CDR3 sequences, 20% to 25% seen once, with 20% to 25% in the top ten. Trimming left V 1 base short and J 15 bases short, with 19 bases between. The CDR3 has 14 residues. Germline assignment: CDR1 LGHNA and CDR2 YNFKEQ. The TCR comes from a man aged 18 to 30 who had mild COVID-19 (a few samples of this study predate the infection). Cell type and time point are not known. The J gene is TRBJ2-1, the V gene TRBV4-2; tentatively, D is TRBD1 (5 bases). Input material: PBMCs or a T cell subset sorted from them (not recorded which). In DNA form, the CDR3 reads TGTGCCAGCAGCCAAGCGATCAACAGGCAAGGGCGGTTCTTC. This sequence encodes CASSQAINRQGRFF.